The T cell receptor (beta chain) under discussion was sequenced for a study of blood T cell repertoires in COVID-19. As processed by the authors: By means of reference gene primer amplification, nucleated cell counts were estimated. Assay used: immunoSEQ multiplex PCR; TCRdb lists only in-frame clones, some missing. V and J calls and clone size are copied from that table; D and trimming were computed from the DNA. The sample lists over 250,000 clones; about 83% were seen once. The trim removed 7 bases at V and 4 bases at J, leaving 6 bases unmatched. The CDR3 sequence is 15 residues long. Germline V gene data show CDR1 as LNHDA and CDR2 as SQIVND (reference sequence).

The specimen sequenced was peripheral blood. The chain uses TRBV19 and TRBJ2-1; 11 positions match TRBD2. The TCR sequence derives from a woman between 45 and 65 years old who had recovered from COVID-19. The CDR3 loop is CASTTGTSGYNEQFF. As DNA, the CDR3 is TGTGCCAGTACCACCGGGACTAGCGGATACAATGAGCAGTTCTTC.